Reported below is one T cell receptor beta chain. There are 19 residues in the CDR3. Looked up from germline, CDR1 is SGHKS and CDR2 is YYEKEE (reference sequence). Germline trimming cut 7 bases from V and 0 bases from J; bases unmatched to any gene: 19. Only in-frame clones appear in the TCRdb table, and some are missing; sequencing was by immunoSEQ multiplex PCR. The table has tens of thousands of clones, about 85% seen once; the top ten hold 9% to 9.5%. The data were obtained in a study of blood T cell repertoires in COVID-19. As for the study in general: Both acute and convalescent COVID-19 samples were obtained from the United States, Italy and Spain.

The sample consisted of peripheral blood. This TCR was recovered from a human donor in a cohort sampled during active COVID-19. The rearrangement uses TRBV5-5 and TRBJ1-5; 7 bases are shared with TRBD1. In DNA form, the CDR3 reads TGTGCCAGCTCATCCCGGGGGGGACAGATCCCATTTAGCAATCAGCCCCAGCATTTT. As protein: CASSSRGGQIPFSNQPQHF. Drawing the rest from reference TRBV5-5 and TRBJ1-5, the complete variable domain is DAGVTQSPTHLIKTRGQQVTLRCSPISGHKSVSWYQQVLGQGPQFIFQYYEKEERGRGNFPDRFSARQFPNYSSELNVNALLLGDSALYLCASSSRGGQIPFSNQPQHFGDGTRLSIL.